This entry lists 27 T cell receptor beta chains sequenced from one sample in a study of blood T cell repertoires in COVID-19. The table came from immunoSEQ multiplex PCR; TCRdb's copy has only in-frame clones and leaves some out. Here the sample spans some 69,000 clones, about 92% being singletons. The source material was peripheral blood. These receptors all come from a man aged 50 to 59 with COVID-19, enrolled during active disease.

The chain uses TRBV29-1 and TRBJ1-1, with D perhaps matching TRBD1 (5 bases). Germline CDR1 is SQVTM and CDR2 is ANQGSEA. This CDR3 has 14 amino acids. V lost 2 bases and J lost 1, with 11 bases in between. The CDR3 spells CSVERGMSNTEAFF. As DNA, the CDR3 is TGCAGCGTTGAAAGGGGTATGTCGAACACTGAAGCTTTCTTT.

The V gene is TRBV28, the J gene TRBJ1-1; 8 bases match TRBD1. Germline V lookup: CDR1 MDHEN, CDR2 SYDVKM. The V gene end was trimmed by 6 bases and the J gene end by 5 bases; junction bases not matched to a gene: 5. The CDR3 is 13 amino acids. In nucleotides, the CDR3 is TGTGCCAGCAGCAGGACAGGGTGGACTGAAGCTTTCTTT. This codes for CASSRTGWTEAFF.

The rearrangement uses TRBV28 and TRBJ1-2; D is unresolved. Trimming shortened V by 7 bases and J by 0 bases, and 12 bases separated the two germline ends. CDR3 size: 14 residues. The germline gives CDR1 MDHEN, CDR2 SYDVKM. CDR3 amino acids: CASTGSPSNYGYTF. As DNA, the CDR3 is TGTGCCAGCACAGGCTCCCCTTCTAACTATGGCTACACCTTC.

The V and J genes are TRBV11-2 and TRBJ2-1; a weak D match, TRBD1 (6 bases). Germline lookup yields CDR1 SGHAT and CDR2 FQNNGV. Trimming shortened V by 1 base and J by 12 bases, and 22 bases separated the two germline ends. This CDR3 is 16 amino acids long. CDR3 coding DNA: TGTGCCAGCAGCTTAGTGGGACAAATAGGGAAAGGGGGGCAGTTCTTC. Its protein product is CASSLVGQIGKGGQFF.

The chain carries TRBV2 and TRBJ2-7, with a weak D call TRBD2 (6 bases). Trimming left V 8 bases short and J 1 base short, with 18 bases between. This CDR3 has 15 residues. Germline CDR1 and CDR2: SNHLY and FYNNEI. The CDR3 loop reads CASQLEGPQSYEQYF. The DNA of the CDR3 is TGTGCCAGCCAATTGGAGGGGCCCCAGTCCTACGAGCAGTACTTC.

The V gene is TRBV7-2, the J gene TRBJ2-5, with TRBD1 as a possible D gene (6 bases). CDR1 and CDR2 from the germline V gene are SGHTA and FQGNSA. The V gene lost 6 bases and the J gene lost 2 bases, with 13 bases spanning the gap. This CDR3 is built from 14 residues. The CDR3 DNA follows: TGTGCCAGCAGTCCAGGACAGACTCAAGAGACCCAGTACTTC. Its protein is CASSPGQTQETQYF. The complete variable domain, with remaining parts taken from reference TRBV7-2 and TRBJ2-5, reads GAGVSQSPSNKVTEKGKDVELRCDPISGHTALYWYRQSLGQGLEFLIYFQGNSAPDKSGLPSDRFSAERTGGSVSTLTIQRTQQEDSAVYLCASSPGQTQETQYFGPGTRLLVL.

The CDR3 DNA reads as TGTGCCAGCTCACCATCGGTGGGAGTGCTGGAGACCCAGTACTTC. The encoded protein is CASSPSVGVLETQYF. The chain couples TRBV18 to TRBJ2-5, with TRBD2 as a possible D gene (5 bases). The CDR3 is made up of 15 amino acids. With 2 bases removed from V and 5 bases from J, the gap between germline ends came to 15 bases. CDR1 is KGHSH and CDR2 is LQKENI in the germline V gene.

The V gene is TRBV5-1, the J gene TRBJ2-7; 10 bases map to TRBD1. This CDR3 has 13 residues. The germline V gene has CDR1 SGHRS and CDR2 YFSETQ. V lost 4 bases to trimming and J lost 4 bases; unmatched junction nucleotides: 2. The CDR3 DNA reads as TGCGCCAGCAGCCGGGACAGGGGTTACGAGCAGTACTTC. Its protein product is CASSRDRGYEQYF. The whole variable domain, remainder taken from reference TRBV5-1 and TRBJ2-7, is KAGVTQTPRYLIKTRGQQVTLSCSPISGHRSVSWYQQTPGQGLQFLFEYFSETQRNKGNFPGRFSGRQFSNSRSEMNVSTLELGDSALYLCASSRDRGYEQYFGPGTRLTVT.

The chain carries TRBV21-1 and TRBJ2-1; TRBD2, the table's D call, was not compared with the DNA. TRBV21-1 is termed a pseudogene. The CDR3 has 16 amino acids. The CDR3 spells CASSKGVAGGPNEQFF. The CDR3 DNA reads TGTGCCAGCAGCAAAGGGGTTGCGGGAGGGCCCAATGAGCAGTTCTTC.

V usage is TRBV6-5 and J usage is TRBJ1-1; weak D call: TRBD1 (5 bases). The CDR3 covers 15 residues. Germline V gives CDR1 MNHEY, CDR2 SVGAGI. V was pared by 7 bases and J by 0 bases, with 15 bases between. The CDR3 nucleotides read TGTGCCAGCACCCTGCGGGGGATCATGAACACTGAAGCTTTCTTT. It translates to CASTLRGIMNTEAFF.

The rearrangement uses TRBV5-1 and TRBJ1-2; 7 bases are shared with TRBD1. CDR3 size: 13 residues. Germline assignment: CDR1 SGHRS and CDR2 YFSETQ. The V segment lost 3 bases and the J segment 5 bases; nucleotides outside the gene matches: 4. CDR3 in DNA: TGCGCCAGCAGCTCTCGGACAGGTTATGGCTACACCTTC. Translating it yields CASSSRTGYGYTF. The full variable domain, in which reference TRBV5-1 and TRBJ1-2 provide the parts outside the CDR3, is KAGVTQTPRYLIKTRGQQVTLSCSPISGHRSVSWYQQTPGQGLQFLFEYFSETQRNKGNFPGRFSGRQFSNSRSEMNVSTLELGDSALYLCASSSRTGYGYTFGSGTRLTVV.

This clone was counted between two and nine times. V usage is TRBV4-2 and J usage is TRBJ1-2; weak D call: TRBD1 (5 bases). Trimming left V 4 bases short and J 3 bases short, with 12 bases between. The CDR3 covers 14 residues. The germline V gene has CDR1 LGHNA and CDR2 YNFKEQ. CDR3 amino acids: CASSRGHQDYGYTF. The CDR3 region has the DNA TGTGCCAGCAGCCGAGGACACCAGGACTATGGCTACACCTTC.

The CDR3 bases are TGTGCCAGCAGCGGCACAAGAGCGGGGGCGAGCTCCTACGAGCAGTACTTC. Its translation: CASSGTRAGASSYEQYF. V gene TRBV7-9 combines with J gene TRBJ2-7; TRBD2 matches at 8 bases. In germline, CDR1 is SEHNR, CDR2 FQNEAQ (reference sequence). V lost 5 bases and J lost 0; bases outside the gene matches: 12. The CDR3 has 17 amino acids.

This chain's CDR3 is CASSILGQGAYEQYF. The CDR3 DNA reads TGTGCCAGTAGTATTTTGGGACAGGGGGCCTACGAGCAGTACTTC. The V gene is TRBV19, the J gene TRBJ2-7; 11 nucleotides agree with TRBD1. V lost 3 bases to trimming and J lost 2 bases; unmatched junction nucleotides: 3. CDR1 is LNHDA, CDR2 SQIVND, per germline (reference sequence). This CDR3 comprises 15 residues.

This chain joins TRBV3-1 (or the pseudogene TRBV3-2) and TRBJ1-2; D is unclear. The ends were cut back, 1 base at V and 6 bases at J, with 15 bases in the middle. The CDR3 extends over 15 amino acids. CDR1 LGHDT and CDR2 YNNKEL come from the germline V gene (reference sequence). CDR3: CASSQGAWASDGYTF. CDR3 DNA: TGTGCCAGCAGCCAAGGGGCTTGGGCATCAGATGGCTACACCTTC.

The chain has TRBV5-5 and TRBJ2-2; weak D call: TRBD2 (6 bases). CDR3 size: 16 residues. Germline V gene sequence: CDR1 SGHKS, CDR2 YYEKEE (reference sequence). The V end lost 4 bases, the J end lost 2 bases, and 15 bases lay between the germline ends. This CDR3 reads CASSPSGGINTGELFF. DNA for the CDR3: TGTGCCAGCAGCCCCTCGGGCGGGATCAACACCGGGGAGCTGTTTTTT.

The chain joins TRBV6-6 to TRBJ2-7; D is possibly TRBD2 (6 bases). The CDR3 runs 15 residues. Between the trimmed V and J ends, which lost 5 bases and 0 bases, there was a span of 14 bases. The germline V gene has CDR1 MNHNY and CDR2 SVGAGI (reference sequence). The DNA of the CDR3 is TGTGCCAGCAGTGAGGGACTTTTGAGCTCCTACGAGCAGTACTTC. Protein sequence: CASSEGLLSSYEQYF.

CDR3 sequence reads: CASSSTSGRFYNEQFF. In DNA, the CDR3 is TGTGCCAGCAGCTCGACTAGCGGGAGGTTCTACAATGAGCAGTTCTTC. The chain joins TRBV27 to TRBJ2-1, with TRBD2 identical over 13 bases. V shed 6 bases and J 3 bases; nucleotides not matched to a gene: 5. This CDR3 contains 16 residues. Germline V CDR1 and CDR2: MNHEY, SMNVEV (reference sequence).

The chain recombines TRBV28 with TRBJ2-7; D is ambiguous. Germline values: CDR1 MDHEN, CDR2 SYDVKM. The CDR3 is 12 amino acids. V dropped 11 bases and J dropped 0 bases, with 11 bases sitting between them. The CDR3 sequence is CAVSRSSYEQYF. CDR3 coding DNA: TGTGCCGTTTCCCGGAGCTCCTACGAGCAGTACTTC.

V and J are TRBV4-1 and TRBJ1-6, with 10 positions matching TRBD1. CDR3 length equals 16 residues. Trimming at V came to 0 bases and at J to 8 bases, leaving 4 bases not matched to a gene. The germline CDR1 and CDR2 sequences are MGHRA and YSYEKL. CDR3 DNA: TGCGCCAGCAGCCAAGATCTGGGACAGGGGTATTCACCCCTCCACTTT. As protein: CASSQDLGQGYSPLHF.

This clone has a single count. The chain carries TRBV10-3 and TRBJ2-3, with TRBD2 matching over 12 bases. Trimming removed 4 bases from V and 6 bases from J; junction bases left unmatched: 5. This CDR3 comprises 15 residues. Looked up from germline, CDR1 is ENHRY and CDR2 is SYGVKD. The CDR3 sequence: CAISGLAGEGDTQYF. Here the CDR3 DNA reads TGTGCCATCAGTGGACTAGCGGGAGAGGGGGATACGCAGTATTTT.

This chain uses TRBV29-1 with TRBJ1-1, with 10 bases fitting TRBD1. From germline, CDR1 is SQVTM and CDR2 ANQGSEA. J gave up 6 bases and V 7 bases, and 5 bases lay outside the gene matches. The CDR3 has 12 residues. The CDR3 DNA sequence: TGCAGCGCTGACAGGGGGCAAGCTGAAGCTTTCTTT. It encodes CSADRGQAEAFF.

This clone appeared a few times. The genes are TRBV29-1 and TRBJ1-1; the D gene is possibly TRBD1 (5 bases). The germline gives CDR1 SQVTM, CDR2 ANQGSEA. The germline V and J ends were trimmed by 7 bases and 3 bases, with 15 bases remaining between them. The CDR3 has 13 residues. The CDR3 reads CSAQGARHTEAFF. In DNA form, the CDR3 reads TGCAGCGCCCAAGGGGCCAGGCACACTGAAGCTTTCTTT. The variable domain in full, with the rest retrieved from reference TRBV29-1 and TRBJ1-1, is SAVISQKPSRDICQRGTSLTIQCQVDSQVTMMFWYRQQPGQSLTLIATANQGSEATYESGFVIDKFPISRPNLTFSTLTVSNMSPEDSSIYLCSAQGARHTEAFFGQGTRLTVV.

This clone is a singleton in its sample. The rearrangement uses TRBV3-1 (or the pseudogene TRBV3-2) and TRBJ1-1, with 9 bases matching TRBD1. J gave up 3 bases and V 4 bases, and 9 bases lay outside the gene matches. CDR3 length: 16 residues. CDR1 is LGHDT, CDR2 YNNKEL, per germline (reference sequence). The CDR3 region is CASSRRTGGADTEAFF. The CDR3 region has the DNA TGTGCCAGCAGCCGCCGTACAGGGGGCGCGGACACTGAAGCTTTCTTT.

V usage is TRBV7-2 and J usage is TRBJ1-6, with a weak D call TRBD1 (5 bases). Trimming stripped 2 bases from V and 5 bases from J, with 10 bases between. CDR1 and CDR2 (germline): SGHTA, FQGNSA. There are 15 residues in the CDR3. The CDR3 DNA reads TGTGCCAGCAGCTTACGATCCAGGGATAATTCACCCCTCCACTTT. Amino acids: CASSLRSRDNSPLHF. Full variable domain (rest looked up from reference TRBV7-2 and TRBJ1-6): GAGVSQSPSNKVTEKGKDVELRCDPISGHTALYWYRQSLGQGLEFLIYFQGNSAPDKSGLPSDRFSAERTGGSVSTLTIQRTQQEDSAVYLCASSLRSRDNSPLHFGNGTRLTVT.

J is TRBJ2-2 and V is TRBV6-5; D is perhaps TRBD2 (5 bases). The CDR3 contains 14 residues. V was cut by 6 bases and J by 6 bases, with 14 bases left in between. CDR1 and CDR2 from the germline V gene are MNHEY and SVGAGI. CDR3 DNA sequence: TGTGCCAGCAGACTATTCGGGGTCCCCGGGGAGCTGTTTTTT. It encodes CASRLFGVPGELFF.

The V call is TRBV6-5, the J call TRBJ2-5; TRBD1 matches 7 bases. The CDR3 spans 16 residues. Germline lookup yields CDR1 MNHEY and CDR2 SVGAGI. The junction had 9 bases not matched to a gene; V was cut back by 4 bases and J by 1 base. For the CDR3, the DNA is TGTGCCAGCAGTTCCCACACAGGGGCTTTCCAAGAGACCCAGTACTTC. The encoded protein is CASSSHTGAFQETQYF.